This TCR beta chain originates from a study of graft-versus-host responses after intestinal transplantation. Overall study: Those transplanted obtained multivisceral, liver-intestinal, or isolated intestinal grafts. Uniformly, recipients were administered anti-thymocyte globulin induction with subsequent tacrolimus and steroids for around three years.

Assay: immunoSEQ multiplex PCR; the TCRdb copy retains only in-frame clones and omits some. The table includes 100,000 or so clones, roughly 90% detected once. General study findings and limits: The highest levels of circulating GvH clones went along with early declines in HvG clones after transplant. Graft-versus-host to host-versus-graft clonal ratios in allografts were high in patients with graft-donor T cell macrochimerism.

Germline V gene sequence: CDR1 SNHLY, CDR2 FYNNEI. CDR3 length: 14 amino acids. The ends lost 6 bases at V and 1 base at J; junction bases unmatched: 5. With respect to this clone: Antigen: not known.

J is TRBJ2-7 and V is TRBV2, with 8 bases matching TRBD2. This TCR was recovered from a human donor who was the organ donor for an intestinal transplant. This specimen consisted of unstimulated CD4+ T cells sorted from spleen or lymph node cells, obtained before transplant. The CDR3 nucleotides read TGTGCCAGCAGAGGGGTAGCGGGGTCCTACGAGCAGTACTTC. Translating it yields CASRGVAGSYEQYF.